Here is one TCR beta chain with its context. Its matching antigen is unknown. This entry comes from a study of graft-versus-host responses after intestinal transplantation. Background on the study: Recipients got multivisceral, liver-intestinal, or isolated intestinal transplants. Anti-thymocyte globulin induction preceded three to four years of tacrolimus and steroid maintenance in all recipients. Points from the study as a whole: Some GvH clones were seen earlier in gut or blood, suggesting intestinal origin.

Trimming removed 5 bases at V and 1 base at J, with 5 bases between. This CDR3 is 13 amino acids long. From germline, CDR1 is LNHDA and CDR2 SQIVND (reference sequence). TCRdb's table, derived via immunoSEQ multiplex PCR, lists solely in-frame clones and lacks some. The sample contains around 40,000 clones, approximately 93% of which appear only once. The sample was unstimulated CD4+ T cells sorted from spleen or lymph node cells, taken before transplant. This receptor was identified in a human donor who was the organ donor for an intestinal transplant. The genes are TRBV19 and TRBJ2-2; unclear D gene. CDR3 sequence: CASSQENTGELFF. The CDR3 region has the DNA TGTGCCAGTAGTCAGGAGAACACCGGGGAGCTGTTTTTT.